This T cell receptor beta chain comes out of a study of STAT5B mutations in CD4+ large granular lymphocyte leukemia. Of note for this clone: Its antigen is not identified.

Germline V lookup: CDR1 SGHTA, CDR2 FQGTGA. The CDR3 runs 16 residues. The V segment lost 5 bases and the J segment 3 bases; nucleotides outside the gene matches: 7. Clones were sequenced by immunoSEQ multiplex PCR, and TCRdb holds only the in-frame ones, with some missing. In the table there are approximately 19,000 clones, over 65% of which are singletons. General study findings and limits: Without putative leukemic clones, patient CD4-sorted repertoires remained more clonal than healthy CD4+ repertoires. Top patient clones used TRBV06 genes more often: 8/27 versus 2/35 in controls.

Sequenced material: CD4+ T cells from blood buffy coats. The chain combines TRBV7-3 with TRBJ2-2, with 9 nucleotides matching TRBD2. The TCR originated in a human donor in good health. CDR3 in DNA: TGTGCCAGCAGCCCCATCCTAGCGGGACACACCGGGGAGCTGTTTTTT. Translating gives CASSPILAGHTGELFF.